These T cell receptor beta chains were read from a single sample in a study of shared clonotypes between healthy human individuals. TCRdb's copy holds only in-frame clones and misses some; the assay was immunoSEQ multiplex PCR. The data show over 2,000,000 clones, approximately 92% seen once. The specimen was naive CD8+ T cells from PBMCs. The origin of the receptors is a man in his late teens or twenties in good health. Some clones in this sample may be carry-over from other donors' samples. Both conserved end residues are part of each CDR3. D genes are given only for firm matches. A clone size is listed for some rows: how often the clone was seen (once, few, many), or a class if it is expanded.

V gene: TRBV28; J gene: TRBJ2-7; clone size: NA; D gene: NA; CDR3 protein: CASSAGGTTYEQYF; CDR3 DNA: TGTGCCAGCAGTGCAGGGGGGACGACCTACGAGCAGTACTTC
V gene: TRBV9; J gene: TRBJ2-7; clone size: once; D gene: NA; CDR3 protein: CASSVSGRSYEQYF; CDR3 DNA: TGTGCCAGCAGCGTTAGCGGACGATCCTACGAGCAGTACTTC
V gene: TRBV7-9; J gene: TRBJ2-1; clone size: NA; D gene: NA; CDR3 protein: CASSLKVPSDEQFF; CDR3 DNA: TGTGCCAGCAGCCTTAAGGTGCCGAGTGATGAGCAGTTCTTC
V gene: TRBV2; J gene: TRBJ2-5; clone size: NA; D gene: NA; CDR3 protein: CASSEAIYAGRETQYF; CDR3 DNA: TGTGCCAGCAGTGAAGCGATCTATGCGGGGAGGGAGACCCAGTACTTC
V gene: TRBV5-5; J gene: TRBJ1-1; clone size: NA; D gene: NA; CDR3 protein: CASSLWDDTEAFF; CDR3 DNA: TGTGCCAGCAGCTTGTGGGATGACACTGAAGCTTTCTTT
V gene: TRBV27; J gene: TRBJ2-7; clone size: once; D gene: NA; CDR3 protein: CASRQDTSSYEQYF; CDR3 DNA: TGTGCCAGCAGGCAGGACACTAGCTCCTACGAGCAGTACTTC
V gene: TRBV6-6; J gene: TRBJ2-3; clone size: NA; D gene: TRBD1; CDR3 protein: CASSLRTGGADTQYF; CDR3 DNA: TGTGCCAGCAGTCTCCGGACAGGGGGCGCAGATACGCAGTATTTT
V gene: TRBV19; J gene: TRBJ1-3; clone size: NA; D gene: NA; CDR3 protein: CASSMRSASGNTIYF; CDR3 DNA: TGTGCCAGTAGTATGCGCTCAGCCTCTGGAAACACCATATATTTT
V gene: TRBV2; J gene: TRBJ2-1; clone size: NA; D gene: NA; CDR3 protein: CASSEAQAYNEQFF; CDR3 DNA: TGTGCCAGCAGTGAAGCGCAAGCGTACAATGAGCAGTTCTTC
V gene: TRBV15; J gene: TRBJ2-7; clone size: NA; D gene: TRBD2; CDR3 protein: CATSRARLAGEGLGYEQYF; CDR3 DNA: TGTGCCACCAGCAGAGCCAGACTAGCGGGAGAGGGCTTGGGGTACGAGCAGTACTTC
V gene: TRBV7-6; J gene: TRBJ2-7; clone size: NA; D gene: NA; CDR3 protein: CASSTRTDGYEQYF; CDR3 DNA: TGTGCCAGCAGCACCCGCACGGACGGCTACGAGCAGTACTTC
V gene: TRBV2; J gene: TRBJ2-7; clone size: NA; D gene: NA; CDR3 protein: CASSEGQELYEQYF; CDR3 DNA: TGTGCCAGCAGTGAAGGACAAGAACTCTACGAGCAGTACTTC
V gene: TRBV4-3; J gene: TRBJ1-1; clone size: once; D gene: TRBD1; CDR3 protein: CASSGGGGFNTEAFF; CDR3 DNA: TGCGCCAGCAGCGGAGGGGGCGGTTTTAACACTGAAGCTTTCTTT
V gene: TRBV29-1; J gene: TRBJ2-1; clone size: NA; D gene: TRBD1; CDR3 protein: CSTLRTGGAYEQFF; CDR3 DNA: TGCAGCACCTTACGGACAGGGGGCGCCTATGAGCAGTTCTTC
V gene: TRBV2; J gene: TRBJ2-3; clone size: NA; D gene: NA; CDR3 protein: CASFRGGARSTDTQYF; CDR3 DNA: TGTGCCAGCTTTAGAGGGGGGGCGAGGAGCACAGATACGCAGTATTTT
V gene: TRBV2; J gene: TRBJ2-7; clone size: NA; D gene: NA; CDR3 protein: CASSGTTSHEQYF; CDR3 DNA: TGTGCCAGCAGTGGGACCACCAGCCACGAGCAGTACTTC
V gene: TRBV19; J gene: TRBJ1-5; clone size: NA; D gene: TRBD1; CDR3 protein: CASSIGQGNQPQHF; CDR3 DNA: TGTGCCAGTAGTATAGGACAGGGAAATCAGCCCCAGCATTTT
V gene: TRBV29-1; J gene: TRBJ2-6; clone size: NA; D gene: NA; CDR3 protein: CSVGYSSGANVLTF; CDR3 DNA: TGCAGCGTCGGATATAGCTCTGGGGCCAACGTCCTGACTTTC
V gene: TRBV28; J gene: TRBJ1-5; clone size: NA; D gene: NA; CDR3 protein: CASTARVGREYQPQHF; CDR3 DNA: TGTGCAAGCACAGCGAGGGTCGGCAGGGAATATCAGCCCCAGCATTTT
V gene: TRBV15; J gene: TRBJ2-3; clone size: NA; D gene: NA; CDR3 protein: CATTQGGRTTDTQYF; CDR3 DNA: TGTGCCACCACACAGGGAGGACGAACCACAGATACGCAGTATTTT
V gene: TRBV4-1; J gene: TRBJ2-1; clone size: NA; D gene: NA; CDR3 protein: CASSPPGPEQFF; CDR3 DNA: TGCGCCAGCAGCCCCCCCGGGCCTGAGCAGTTCTTC
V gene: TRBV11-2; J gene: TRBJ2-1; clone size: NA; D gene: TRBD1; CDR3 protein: CASSPLRAGPGGYNEQFF; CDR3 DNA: TGTGCCAGCAGCCCACTTAGGGCGGGCCCAGGGGGTTACAATGAGCAGTTCTTC
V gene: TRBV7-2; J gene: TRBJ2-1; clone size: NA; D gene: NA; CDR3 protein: CASSLKQQKVGDEQFF; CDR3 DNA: TGTGCCAGCAGCTTAAAGCAACAAAAGGTTGGGGATGAGCAGTTCTTC
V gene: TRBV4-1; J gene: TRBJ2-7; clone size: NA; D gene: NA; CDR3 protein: CASSQETHEQYF; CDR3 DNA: TGCGCCAGCAGCCAAGAAACCCACGAGCAGTACTTC
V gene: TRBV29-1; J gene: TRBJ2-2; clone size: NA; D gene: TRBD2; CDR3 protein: CSVWGTSGNTGELFF; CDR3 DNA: TGCAGCGTTTGGGGGACTAGCGGAAACACCGGGGAGCTGTTTTTT
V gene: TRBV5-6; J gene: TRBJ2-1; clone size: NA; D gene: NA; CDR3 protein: CASSLPGVGIGNEQFF; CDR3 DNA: TGTGCCAGCAGCTTGCCGGGGGTCGGGATTGGTAATGAGCAGTTCTTC